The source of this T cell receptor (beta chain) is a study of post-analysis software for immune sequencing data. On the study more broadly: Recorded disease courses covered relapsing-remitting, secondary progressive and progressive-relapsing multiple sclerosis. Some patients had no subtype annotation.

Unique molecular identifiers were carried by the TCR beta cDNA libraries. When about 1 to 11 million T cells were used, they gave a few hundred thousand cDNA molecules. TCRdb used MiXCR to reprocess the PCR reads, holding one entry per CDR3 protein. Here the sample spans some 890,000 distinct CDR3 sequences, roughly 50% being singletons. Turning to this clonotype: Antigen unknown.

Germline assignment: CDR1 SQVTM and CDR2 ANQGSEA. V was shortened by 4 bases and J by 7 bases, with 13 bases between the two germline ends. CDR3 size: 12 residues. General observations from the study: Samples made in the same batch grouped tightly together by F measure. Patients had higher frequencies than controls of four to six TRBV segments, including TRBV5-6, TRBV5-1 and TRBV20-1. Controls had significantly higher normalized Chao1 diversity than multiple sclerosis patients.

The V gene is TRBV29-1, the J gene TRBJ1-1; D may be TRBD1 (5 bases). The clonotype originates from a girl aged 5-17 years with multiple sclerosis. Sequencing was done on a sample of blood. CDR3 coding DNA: TGCAGCGTTGTCACAGGCGGGAGTGAAGCTTTCTTT. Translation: CSVVTGGSEAFF.